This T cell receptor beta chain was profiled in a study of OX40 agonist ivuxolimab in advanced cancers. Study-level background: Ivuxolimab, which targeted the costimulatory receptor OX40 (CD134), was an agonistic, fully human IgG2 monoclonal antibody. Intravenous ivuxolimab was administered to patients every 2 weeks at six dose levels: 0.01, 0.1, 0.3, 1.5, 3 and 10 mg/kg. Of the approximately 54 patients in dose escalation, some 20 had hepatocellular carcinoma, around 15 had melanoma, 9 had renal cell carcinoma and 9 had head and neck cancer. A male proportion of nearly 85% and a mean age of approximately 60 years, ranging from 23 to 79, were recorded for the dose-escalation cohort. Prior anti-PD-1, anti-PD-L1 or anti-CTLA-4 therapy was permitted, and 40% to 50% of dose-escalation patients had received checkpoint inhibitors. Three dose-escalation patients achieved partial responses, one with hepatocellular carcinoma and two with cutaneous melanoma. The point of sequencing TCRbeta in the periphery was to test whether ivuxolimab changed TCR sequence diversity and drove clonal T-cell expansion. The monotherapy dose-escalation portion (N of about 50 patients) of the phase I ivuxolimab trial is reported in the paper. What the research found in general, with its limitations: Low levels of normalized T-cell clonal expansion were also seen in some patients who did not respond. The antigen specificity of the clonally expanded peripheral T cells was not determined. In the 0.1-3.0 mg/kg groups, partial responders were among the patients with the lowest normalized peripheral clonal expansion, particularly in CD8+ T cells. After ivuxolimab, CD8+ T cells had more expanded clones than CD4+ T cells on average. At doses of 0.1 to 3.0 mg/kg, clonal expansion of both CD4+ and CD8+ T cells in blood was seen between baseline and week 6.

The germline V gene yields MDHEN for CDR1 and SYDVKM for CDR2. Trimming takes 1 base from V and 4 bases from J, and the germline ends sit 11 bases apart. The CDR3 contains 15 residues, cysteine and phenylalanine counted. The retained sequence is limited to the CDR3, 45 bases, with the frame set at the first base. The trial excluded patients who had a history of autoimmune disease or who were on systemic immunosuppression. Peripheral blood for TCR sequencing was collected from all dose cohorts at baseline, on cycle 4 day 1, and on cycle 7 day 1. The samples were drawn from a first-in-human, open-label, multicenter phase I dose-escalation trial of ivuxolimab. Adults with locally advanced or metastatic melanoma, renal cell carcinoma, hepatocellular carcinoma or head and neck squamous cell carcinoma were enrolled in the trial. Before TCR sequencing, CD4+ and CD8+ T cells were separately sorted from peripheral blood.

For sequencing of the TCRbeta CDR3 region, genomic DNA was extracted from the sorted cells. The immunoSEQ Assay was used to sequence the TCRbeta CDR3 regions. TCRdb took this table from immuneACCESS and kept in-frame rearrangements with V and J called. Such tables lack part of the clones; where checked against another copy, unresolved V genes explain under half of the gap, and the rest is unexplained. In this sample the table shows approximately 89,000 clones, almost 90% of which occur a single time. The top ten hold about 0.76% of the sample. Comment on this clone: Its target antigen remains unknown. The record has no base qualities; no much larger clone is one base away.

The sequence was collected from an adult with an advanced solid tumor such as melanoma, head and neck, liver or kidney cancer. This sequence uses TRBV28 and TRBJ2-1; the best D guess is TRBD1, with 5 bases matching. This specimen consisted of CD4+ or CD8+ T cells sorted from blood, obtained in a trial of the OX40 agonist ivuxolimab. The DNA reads TGTGCCAGCAGTTTATCCACAGGTAGTTACAATGAGCAGTTCTTC. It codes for CASSLSTGSYNEQFF. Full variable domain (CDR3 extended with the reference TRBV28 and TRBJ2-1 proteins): DVKVTQSSRYLVKRTGEKVFLECVQDMDHENMFWYRQDPGLGLRLIYFSYDVKMKEKGDIPEGYSVSREKKERFSLILESASTNQTSMYLCASSLSTGSYNEQFFGPGTRLTVL.